Below, 17 T cell receptor beta chains from the same sample are listed, as sequenced in a study of vaccination and CD4 T cells after COVID-19. Antigen specificity for these receptors is unknown. The Oncomine TCR Beta short-read assay sequenced DNA from cultured CD4+ T cells. A single record per CDR3 protein comes from TCRdb applying MiXCR to the PCR reads. The repertoire holds approximately 12,000 distinct CDR3 sequences, with around 80% as singletons. Treatment denoted: roughly nine-day PBMC culture with coronavirus spike peptide pools or control peptides (ViraFEST assay). The sequencing sample was made of CD4+ T cells from blood, cultured in vitro. These receptors all come from a human donor who had recovered from COVID-19.

This clonotype was recorded once. The rearrangement uses TRBV2 and TRBJ1-2; no reliable D call. Germline V gives CDR1 SNHLY, CDR2 FYNNEI. V lost 6 bases and J 7 bases, leaving 21 bases between the germline ends. The CDR3 has 15 amino acids. The CDR3 spells CASSQTAPLFTGYTF. The DNA for the CDR3 is TGTGCCAGCAGCCAAACTGCCCCCCTCTTTACTGGCTACACCTTC. Using reference TRBV2 and TRBJ1-2 for the parts outside the CDR3, the full variable domain is EPEVTQTPSHQVTQMGQEVILRCVPISNHLYFYWYRQILGQKVEFLVSFYNNEISEKSEIFDDQFSVERPDGSNFTLKIRSTKLEDSAMYFCASSQTAPLFTGYTFGSGTRLTVV.

This clonotype was counted between two and nine times. The chain couples TRBV20-1 to TRBJ1-6, with unresolved D. The germline gives CDR1 DFQATT, CDR2 SNEGSKA (reference sequence). This CDR3 contains 14 residues. The V gene lost 3 bases and the J gene lost 8 bases, with 14 bases spanning the gap. CDR3 protein: CSASRPLADSPLHF. The CDR3 nucleotides are TGCAGTGCTAGTCGGCCCCTCGCGGATTCACCCCTCCACTTT.

This chain links TRBV20-1 with TRBJ2-3; TRBD2 matches 12 bases. The V gene's germline CDR1 is DFQATT and CDR2 SNEGSKA (reference sequence). This CDR3 has 14 residues. Trimming took 5 bases from V and 5 from J; bases not matched to a gene: 5. As DNA, the CDR3 is TGCAGTGCTCAGACTAGCGGGAGCGTAGATACGCAGTATTTT. Encoded protein: CSAQTSGSVDTQYF.

The chain is built from TRBV27 and TRBJ2-5; 8 bases are shared with TRBD1. This CDR3 region has 15 residues. The ends lost 6 bases at V and 7 bases at J; junction bases unmatched: 13. Germline loops: CDR1 MNHEY, CDR2 SMNVEV (reference sequence). In DNA form, the CDR3 reads TGTGCCAGCAGCCGGACAGGGCGGAGGGAGACGACCCAGTACTTC. This gives the protein CASSRTGRRETTQYF.

The chain links TRBV20-1 to TRBJ2-4, with a tentative D call TRBD2 (5 bases). V was cut by 1 base and J by 10 bases, with 14 bases left in between. Per germline, CDR1 DFQATT and CDR2 SNEGSKA (reference sequence). The length of the CDR3 is 13 residues. The chain's CDR3 is CSARGTRDTIQYF. The DNA for the CDR3 is TGCAGTGCTAGAGGAACCCGGGATACGATTCAGTACTTC.

The CDR3 region is CASSKEAAAGRNQPQHF. The CDR3 region has the DNA TGTGCCAGCAGCAAAGAAGCGGCGGCAGGTCGCAATCAGCCCCAGCATTTT. The genes are TRBV21-1 and TRBJ1-5. TRBV21-1 is given as a pseudogene. This CDR3 is 17 amino acids long.

The J gene is TRBJ1-1, the V gene TRBV6-5; D might be TRBD1 (6 bases). V lost 0 bases and J lost 5, with 19 bases in between. Germline loops: CDR1 MNHEY, CDR2 SVGAGI. The CDR3 sequence is 17 residues long. CDR3 in amino acids: CASSYSKSRGRLTEAFF. The CDR3 DNA follows: TGTGCCAGCAGTTACTCGAAGAGTCGGGGGCGCTTAACTGAAGCTTTCTTT.

In regard to this clonotype: The junction does not match germline at one end; this may be a read error. J is TRBJ1-5 and V is TRBV20-1, with a weak D call TRBD1 (5 bases). This CDR3 is 14 amino acids long. Germline values: CDR1 DFQATT, CDR2 SNEGSKA (reference sequence). As DNA, the CDR3 is TGCAGTGCGAGAGACAGTAATAGCAATCAGCCCCAGCATTTT. Translated: CSARDSNSNQPQHF.

The chain employs TRBV6-2 or TRBV6-3 and TRBJ2-3; D not resolved. This CDR3 spans 15 amino acids. Trimming cost V 6 bases and J 0 bases, with 13 bases left between them. CDR1 is MNHEY and CDR2 is SVGEGT in the germline V gene. For the CDR3, the DNA is TGTGCCAGCAGCTCGTATGCCCCCAGCACAGATACGCAGTATTTT. This gives the protein CASSSYAPSTDTQYF.

The rearrangement joins TRBV7-9 to TRBJ2-5; D gene uncertain. Trimming took off 1 base at V and 5 bases at J, with 11 bases between the two ends. The CDR3 runs to 14 residues. Germline-derived CDR1 and CDR2 are SEHNR and FQNEAQ (reference sequence). The CDR3 DNA reads as TGTGCCAGCAGCTTAGTCGGGCATCGGGAGACCCAGTACTTC. Translating gives CASSLVGHRETQYF.

The rearrangement uses TRBV7-6 and TRBJ2-5; 14 nucleotides align to TRBD2. This CDR3 is built from 16 residues. Germline-derived CDR1 and CDR2 are SGHVS and FNYEAQ. Trimming cost V 4 bases and J 5 bases; bases outside gene matches: 6. The chain's CDR3 is CASSYGLAGGGETQYF. The CDR3 bases are TGTGCCAGCAGCTACGGACTAGCGGGAGGAGGTGAGACCCAGTACTTC.

The chain employs TRBV7-6 and TRBJ2-5; 9 nucleotides line up with TRBD2. V lost 5 bases, J lost 3 bases, and 10 bases stayed unmatched. In germline, CDR1 is SGHVS, CDR2 FNYEAQ. This CDR3 contains 16 residues. The CDR3: CASSPPIAGAKETQYF. The CDR3 coding sequence is TGTGCCAGCAGCCCACCAATAGCGGGAGCTAAAGAGACCCAGTACTTC.

V gene TRBV24-1 combines with J gene TRBJ1-2; 10 bases fit TRBD1. V trimming: 2 bases; J trimming: 4 bases; junction bases outside the gene matches: 3. Per the germline V gene, CDR1 is KGHDR and CDR2 is SFDVKD. There are 15 residues in the CDR3. CDR3 sequence reads: CATSDSGTGAYGYTF. CDR3 bases: TGTGCCACCAGTGATTCGGGGACAGGGGCCTATGGCTACACCTTC.

The chain uses TRBV20-1 and TRBJ2-7; perhaps TRBD2 as D (6 bases). CDR1 is DFQATT and CDR2 is SNEGSKA in the germline V gene (reference sequence). The CDR3 sequence is 15 residues long. V gave up 1 base and J gave up 7 bases, with 20 bases separating them. CDR3 DNA: TGCAGTGCTAGAGGTCCCAAGAGGGTAGCGGAGGAGCAGTACTTC. It translates to CSARGPKRVAEEQYF.

The gene calls are TRBV28 and TRBJ1-5; D uncertain. V lost 4 bases to trimming and J lost 6 bases, with 16 bases between them. There are 15 residues in the CDR3. Germline-derived CDR1 and CDR2 are MDHEN and SYDVKM. CDR3 sequence (DNA): TGTGCCAGCAGTTCACCTCGGGCCGTAGGTCAGCCCCAGCATTTT. It codes for CASSSPRAVGQPQHF.

J is TRBJ2-7 and V is TRBV6-1, with unresolved D. Per the germline V gene, CDR1 is MNHNS and CDR2 is SASEGT. The V end was cut by 6 bases, the J end by 3 bases, with 12 bases between. This CDR3 has 13 amino acids. In DNA, the CDR3 is TGTGCCAGCAGCACCGGGCCTCTCTACGAGCAGTACTTC. It encodes CASSTGPLYEQYF.

The chain employs TRBV7-8 and TRBJ1-5; a possible D gene is TRBD1 (5 bases). The V end lost 0 bases, the J end lost 6 bases, and 27 bases lay between the germline ends. In germline, CDR1 is SGHVS, CDR2 FQNEAQ. The CDR3 contains 20 residues. CDR3 sequence reads: CASSLAGRKEGLGARQPQHF. The CDR3 nucleotides are TGTGCCAGCAGCTTAGCGGGTCGGAAAGAGGGACTAGGGGCACGTCAGCCCCAGCATTTT.